The 30 T cell receptor beta chains below come from one sample, sequenced in a study. TCRdb re-analysed the 5' RACE reads in MiXCR, keeping a single row per CDR3 protein. Among under 45,000 distinct CDR3 sequences listed, about 20% were seen once. Tregs were sorted as CD4+CD25+CD127-/low cells. The sequenced material came from Tregs sorted from blood. The receptors come from a female donor with breast cancer.

V gene TRBV20-1 combines with J gene TRBJ1-1, with 7 bases fitting TRBD1. The CDR3 consists of 17 residues. Germline V CDR1 and CDR2: DFQATT, SNEGSKA (reference sequence). V dropped 0 bases and J dropped 3; count of bases not matched to a gene: 13. In nucleotides, the CDR3 is TGCAGTGCTAGAGACCGGGACAGCGAGAGACCGTACACTGAAGCTTTCTTT. Translated, it gives CSARDRDSERPYTEAFF.

This sequence joins TRBV5-1 and TRBJ2-7, with no clear D. In germline, CDR1 is SGHRS, CDR2 YFSETQ. This CDR3 region has 13 residues. Trimming left V 2 bases short and J 2 bases short, with 8 bases between. The CDR3 DNA follows: TGCGCCAGCAGCTTCCGGGCCGCCTACGAGCAGTACTTC. This encodes CASSFRAAYEQYF.

This clonotype was counted ten times or more. This chain joins TRBV6-5 and TRBJ2-2; the match to TRBD2 covers 14 bases. The V gene's germline CDR1 is MNHEY and CDR2 SVGAGI. The trim removed 7 bases at V and 6 bases at J, leaving 7 bases unmatched. The CDR3 spans 16 residues. The CDR3 is CASNRLAGGAPGELFF. In nucleotides, the CDR3 is TGTGCCAGCAACAGACTAGCGGGAGGGGCCCCCGGGGAGCTGTTTTTT.

Comments on this clonotype: Since a much larger clone is just one base distant, this may be a read error. The gene calls are TRBV4-1 and TRBJ2-5; perhaps TRBD1 as D (6 bases). The germline V and J ends were trimmed by 4 bases and 7 bases, with 13 bases remaining between them. The CDR3 is 13 amino acids. CDR1 MGHRA and CDR2 YSYEKL come from the germline V gene. DNA for the CDR3: TGCGCCAGCAGCCGAGTTCTAGGGGGGACCCAGTACTTC. This translates into CASSRVLGGTQYF.

In this sample, this clonotype turned up a few times. V gene TRBV11-2 combines with J gene TRBJ2-5; 7 positions match TRBD1. The ends lost 3 bases at V and 3 bases at J; junction bases unmatched: 4. This CDR3 is built from 14 residues. Per the germline V gene, CDR1 is SGHAT and CDR2 is FQNNGV. The CDR3 DNA follows: TGTGCCAGCAGCTTTAACAGGGGAAAAGAGACCCAGTACTTC. Amino acids: CASSFNRGKETQYF.

There are many counts of this clonotype. The V call is TRBV6-6, the J call TRBJ2-1; 11 positions agree with TRBD2. Germline lookup yields CDR1 MNHNY and CDR2 SVGAGI (reference sequence). The CDR3 is 19 residues long. V dropped 1 base and J dropped 0; count of bases not matched to a gene: 8. CDR3 bases: TGTGCCAGCAGTTACTTTGCGACTAGCGGGATCAGCTCCTACAATGAGCAGTTCTTC. Its protein product is CASSYFATSGISSYNEQFF.

In its sample, this clonotype was seen a few times. V gene TRBV6-1 combines with J gene TRBJ2-7; possible D gene TRBD2, 6 bases. This CDR3 is built from 16 residues. V was trimmed by 4 bases and J by 0 bases, leaving 16 bases between them. Germline CDR1 and CDR2: MNHNS and SASEGT. This CDR3 reads CASSGAGAGRSYEQYF. The CDR3 nucleotides read TGTGCCAGCAGTGGAGCTGGAGCGGGCCGCTCCTACGAGCAGTACTTC.

This clonotype was seen many times. The V gene is TRBV4-1, the J gene TRBJ2-3, with TRBD2 matching 15 bases. V was pared by 6 bases and J by 4 bases, with 2 bases of the junction left unmatched. The CDR3 extends over 15 amino acids. The germline V gene encodes CDR1 MGHRA and CDR2 YSYEKL. The CDR3 sequence is CASRGTSGRPDTQYF. The DNA of the CDR3 is TGCGCCAGCAGGGGGACTAGCGGGAGGCCAGATACGCAGTATTTT.

Note on this clonotype: A read error is possible here, since a much larger clone lies one base away. Since the CDR3 does not end with the conserved phenylalanine or tryptophan, this likely comes from a read error. The chain combines TRBV3-1 with TRBJ2-2; no clear D. This CDR3 has 17 amino acids. Trimming stripped 2 bases from V and 5 bases from J, with 18 bases between. Germline V gene sequence: CDR1 LGHDT, CDR2 YNNKEL (reference sequence). CDR3 residues: CASSQNHERPMTGELFL. In DNA, the CDR3 is TGTGCCAGCAGCCAAAACCACGAGCGACCGATGACCGGGGAGCTGTTTCTT.

About this clonotype: One junction end does not reproduce the germline sequence, and a read error may be involved. V gene TRBV20-1 combines with J gene TRBJ1-1, with D tentatively TRBD1 (6 bases). Germline V lookup: CDR1 DFQATT, CDR2 SNEGSKA (reference sequence). This CDR3 spans 14 amino acids. The CDR3 region has the DNA TGCGGTGCTCCCTCCGGGGGCCGGGACACTGAAGCTTTCTTT. It codes for CGAPSGGRDTEAFF.

In regard to this clonotype: Since the CDR3 does not end with the conserved phenylalanine or tryptophan, this likely comes from a read error. The rearrangement joins TRBV29-1 to TRBJ2-2, with unresolved D. CDR1 SQVTM and CDR2 ANQGSEA come from the germline V gene. The CDR3 runs 11 residues. V was trimmed by 7 bases and J by 5 bases, leaving 8 bases between them. The CDR3 nucleotides read TGCAGCGCTTACTGGACCGGGGAGCTGTTTCTT. This encodes CSAYWTGELFL.

This clonotype was seen repeatedly, ten times or more. V gene TRBV20-1 combines with J gene TRBJ2-1, with TRBD2 matching 9 bases. Germline V lookup: CDR1 DFQATT, CDR2 SNEGSKA (reference sequence). Unmatched junction bases numbered 1, after V lost 4 bases and J lost 3 bases. This CDR3 is 13 amino acids long. CDR3 in amino acids: CSAKTSGYNEQFF. Written as DNA, the CDR3 is TGCAGTGCTAAGACTAGCGGCTACAATGAGCAGTTCTTC.

The table lists this clonotype with many counts. The chain couples TRBV7-9 to TRBJ2-1; 11 nucleotides agree with TRBD1. Trimming at V came to 5 bases and at J to 7 bases, leaving 13 bases not matched to a gene. Per germline, CDR1 SEHNR and CDR2 FQNEAQ (reference sequence). The CDR3 is 17 residues long. For the CDR3, the DNA is TGTGCCAGCAGCCCGAGACTCGGACAGGGGGCGTGGAATGAGCAGTTCTTC. Translated: CASSPRLGQGAWNEQFF.

This clonotype showed up just a few times. The chain recombines TRBV20-1 with TRBJ2-7; 14 bases are shared with TRBD2. The CDR3 covers 16 residues. Germline CDR1 DFQATT, CDR2 SNEGSKA (reference sequence). The trim removed 6 bases at V and 2 bases at J, leaving 9 bases unmatched. The CDR3 DNA is TGCAGTGCCCCGGGACTAGCGGGAGAAGAGGCCTACGAGCAGTACTTC. Encoded protein: CSAPGLAGEEAYEQYF.

Points on this clonotype: Given a much more abundant clone one base away, this may be a read error. The chain employs TRBV12-3 or TRBV12-4 and TRBJ2-1; a possible D gene is TRBD1 (6 bases). The V end lost 6 bases, the J end lost 2 bases, and 17 bases lay between the germline ends. This CDR3 has 16 residues. The CDR3 DNA is TGTGCCAGCAGCCCCCCCCCCAGGGGCCCCTACAATGAGCAGTTCTTC. It encodes CASSPPPRGPYNEQFF.

Only a few counts were recorded for this clonotype. The rearrangement links TRBV5-1 to TRBJ2-1; tentative D call: TRBD2 (6 bases). V gave up 0 bases and J gave up 7 bases, with 11 bases separating them. CDR1 is SGHRS and CDR2 is YFSETQ in the germline V gene. This CDR3 comprises 14 residues. The CDR3 region is CASSLAGETNEQFF. The DNA for the CDR3 is TGCGCCAGCAGCTTGGCGGGAGAGACGAATGAGCAGTTCTTC.

The rearrangement links TRBV20-1 to TRBJ1-5; TRBD1 matches 7 bases. The junction had 10 bases not matched to a gene; V was cut back by 1 base and J by 1 base. Per germline, CDR1 DFQATT and CDR2 SNEGSKA (reference sequence). CDR3 size: 17 residues. CDR3 bases: TGCAGTGCTAGAGTAGTGGGACAGAAATTAAGCAATCAGCCCCAGCATTTT. Protein sequence: CSARVVGQKLSNQPQHF.

This chain uses TRBV2 with TRBJ2-1; maybe TRBD2 (5 bases). Between the trimmed V and J ends, which lost 2 bases and 6 bases, there was a span of 8 bases. Germline loops: CDR1 SNHLY, CDR2 FYNNEI. The CDR3 is 13 residues long. The CDR3 DNA reads as TGTGCCAGCAGTGAAAGAGGGTTCAATGAGCAGTTCTTC. Residues: CASSERGFNEQFF. The complete variable domain, with remaining parts taken from reference TRBV2 and TRBJ2-1, reads EPEVTQTPSHQVTQMGQEVILRCVPISNHLYFYWYRQILGQKVEFLVSFYNNEISEKSEIFDDQFSVERPDGSNFTLKIRSTKLEDSAMYFCASSERGFNEQFFGPGTRLTVL.

This clonotype was detected a few times. The genes are TRBV10-3 and TRBJ2-3; TRBD2 matches 12 bases. V dropped 1 base and J dropped 2; count of bases not matched to a gene: 4. This CDR3 contains 17 residues. Germline assignment: CDR1 ENHRY and CDR2 SYGVKD. This CDR3 reads CAISEWGLAGDTDTQYF. CDR3 nucleotide sequence: TGTGCCATCAGTGAGTGGGGACTAGCGGGCGACACAGATACGCAGTATTTT.

Comment on this clonotype: A much larger clone lies one base from this, so it may be a read error. The V gene is TRBV24-1, the J gene TRBJ2-5; TRBD2 agrees at 8 bases. The CDR3 runs to 15 residues. The V segment lost 2 bases and the J segment 0 bases; nucleotides outside the gene matches: 1. Germline V gene sequence: CDR1 KGHDR, CDR2 SFDVKD. This CDR3 reads CATSDYSGDQETQYF. Here the CDR3 DNA reads TGTGCCACCAGTGATTATAGCGGGGACCAAGAGACCCAGTACTTC.

In its sample, this clonotype was seen many times. The rearrangement links TRBV28 to TRBJ2-7; D gene ambiguous. V was trimmed by 5 bases and J by 0 bases, leaving 14 bases between them. The CDR3 has 15 amino acids. Germline V gene data show CDR1 as MDHEN and CDR2 as SYDVKM. The CDR3 loop is CASSLPVGNSYEQYF. Here the CDR3 DNA reads TGTGCCAGCAGTCTCCCGGTGGGGAACTCCTACGAGCAGTACTTC.

The V and J genes are TRBV24-1 and TRBJ2-2; D may correspond to TRBD1 or TRBD2 (5 bases each). V lost 10 bases and J 3 bases, leaving 11 bases between the germline ends. Looked up from germline, CDR1 is KGHDR and CDR2 is SFDVKD. The CDR3 runs to 13 residues. The CDR3 DNA reads as TGTGCCACTGCCGGGACCGACACCGGGGAGCTGTTTTTT. Amino acids: CATAGTDTGELFF.

For this clonotype: A single base separates this from a much larger clone, so it may be a read error. The CDR3 region has the DNA TGTACCAGCAGCTTAGGGGGAGGGATCACTGAAGCTTTCTTT. The encoded protein is CTSSLGGGITEAFF. The chain couples TRBV7-6 to TRBJ1-1; TRBD1 might be the D (6 bases). Looked up from germline, CDR1 is SGHVS and CDR2 is FNYEAQ. The CDR3 sequence is 14 residues long.

Remarks on this clonotype: This may stem from a read error, because a much larger clone lies one nucleotide away. The chain joins TRBV29-1 to TRBJ1-5; 7 positions agree with TRBD1. J gave up 7 bases and V 6 bases, and 9 bases lay outside the gene matches. CDR1 is SQVTM and CDR2 is ANQGSEA in the germline V gene. This CDR3 spans 13 amino acids. The CDR3 DNA sequence: TGCAGCGTCGGGACAGAGTTAGGCCAGCCCCAGCATTTT. Translating gives CSVGTELGQPQHF.

The J gene is TRBJ2-3, the V gene TRBV3-1; a weak D match, TRBD2 (5 bases). Trimming removed 1 base from V and 0 bases from J, with 11 bases in between. The CDR3 totals 16 residues. CDR1 LGHDT and CDR2 YNNKEL come from the germline V gene (reference sequence). CDR3 loop: CASSQVSGASTDTQYF. As DNA, the CDR3 is TGTGCCAGCAGCCAAGTCAGCGGAGCTAGCACAGATACGCAGTATTTT.

The V gene is TRBV20-1, the J gene TRBJ2-1, with 14 bases lining up with TRBD2. Germline trimming cut 5 bases from V and 5 bases from J; bases unmatched to any gene: 5. The germline V gene encodes CDR1 DFQATT and CDR2 SNEGSKA (reference sequence). The CDR3 length is 15 residues. Written as DNA, the CDR3 is TGCAGTGCTCGACTAGCGGGAGGGCTCCACAATGAGCAGTTCTTC. Its translation: CSARLAGGLHNEQFF.

As regards this clonotype: A much more abundant neighbour one base away suggests this may be a read error. The chain is built from TRBV20-1 and TRBJ2-3; 7 bases map to TRBD1. The V gene end was trimmed by 5 bases and the J gene end by 2 bases; junction bases not matched to a gene: 22. The CDR3 is 19 amino acids. The germline V gene has CDR1 DFQATT and CDR2 SNEGSKA (reference sequence). CDR3 amino acids: CSAAGKTGLLWGITDTQYF. The CDR3 DNA reads TGCAGTGCTGCCGGCAAGACAGGGTTGTTGTGGGGGATCACAGATACGCAGTATTTT.

This clonotype has ten or more counts. The DNA for the CDR3 is TGCGCCAGCAGCTTGGGGACAGACTACTATGGCTACACCTTC. It translates to CASSLGTDYYGYTF. This chain links TRBV5-1 with TRBJ1-2; TRBD1 is a possible D gene (6 bases). This CDR3 contains 14 residues. V lost 0 bases and J lost 3, with 9 bases in between. Per germline, CDR1 SGHRS and CDR2 YFSETQ.

The chain has TRBV7-2 and TRBJ2-7; 11 nucleotides align to TRBD2. The trim removed 5 bases at V and 2 bases at J, leaving 2 bases unmatched. This CDR3 has 14 amino acids. Per the germline V gene, CDR1 is SGHTA and CDR2 is FQGNSA. The CDR3 here is CASSQGLAAYEQYF. In DNA form, the CDR3 reads TGTGCCAGCAGCCAGGGACTAGCGGCCTACGAGCAGTACTTC.

The gene calls are TRBV7-9 and TRBJ2-7; the D gene is possibly TRBD1 (5 bases). The CDR3 length is 13 residues. V lost 1 base and J lost 4, with 8 bases in between. CDR1 SEHNR and CDR2 FQNEAQ come from the germline V gene (reference sequence). The CDR3 coding sequence is TGTGCCAGCAGCTTAGGGACACCTTACGAGCAGTACTTC. Protein sequence: CASSLGTPYEQYF. The whole variable domain, remainder taken from reference TRBV7-9 and TRBJ2-7, is DTGVSQNPRHKITKRGQNVTFRCDPISEHNRLYWYRQTLGQGPEFLTYFQNEAQLEKSRLLSDRFSAERPKGSFSTLEIQRTEQGDSAMYLCASSLGTPYEQYFGPGTRLTVT.